A single sample is the source of the 26 T cell receptor beta chains below, sequenced in a study of shared clonotypes between healthy human individuals. Sequencing was performed with immunoSEQ multiplex PCR; in TCRdb, only in-frame clones are kept and a portion is missing. The sample has about 2.4 million clones; approximately 92% are singletons. The sequenced sample was naive CD4+ T cells sorted from blood. Subset indicated: CD45RA+ positively selected. The receptors shown here come from a young man in good health.

The chain has TRBV5-6 and TRBJ2-1; TRBD2 aligns across 7 bases. Looked up from germline, CDR1 is SGHDT and CDR2 is YYEEEE. The CDR3 runs to 16 residues. Trimming at V came to 0 bases and at J to 0 bases, leaving 3 bases not matched to a gene. The DNA for the CDR3 is TGTGCCAGCAGCTTGGCCGGCGGGAGCTCCTACAATGAGCAGTTCTTC. It codes for CASSLAGGSSYNEQFF. Supplemented by reference TRBV5-6 and TRBJ2-1, the full variable domain reads DAGVTQSPTHLIKTRGQQVTLRCSPKSGHDTVSWYQQALGQGPQFIFQYYEEEERQRGNFPDRFSGHQFPNYSSELNVNALLLGDSALYLCASSLAGGSSYNEQFFGPGTRLTVL.

This clone appeared a single time. The chain uses TRBV9 and TRBJ1-5; D may be TRBD1 (6 bases). Deletions cut 3 bases from V and 5 bases from J, with 15 bases between. Germline-derived CDR1 and CDR2 are SGDLS and YYNGEE. The CDR3 is 15 residues long. The chain's CDR3 is CASSAGWRGDQPQHF. CDR3 DNA: TGTGCCAGCAGCGCAGGTTGGAGGGGGGATCAGCCCCAGCATTTT.

The chain carries TRBV4-3 and TRBJ1-3; D not resolved. The germline gives CDR1 LGHNA, CDR2 YSLEER. The CDR3 is 16 amino acids. V was pared by 0 bases and J by 0 bases, with 9 bases between. CDR3 sequence (DNA): TGCGCCAGCAGCCAAGATTGGGGAACCTCTGGAAACACCATATATTTT. Its protein product is CASSQDWGTSGNTIYF.

This chain links TRBV7-3 with TRBJ2-1, with 12 bases that match TRBD2. The CDR3 is made up of 15 amino acids. V shed 5 bases, J shed 8 bases, and the junction held 7 bases outside the gene matches. Germline V lookup: CDR1 SGHTA, CDR2 FQGTGA. The CDR3 is CASSIGLAGTYEQFF. In nucleotides, the CDR3 is TGTGCCAGCAGCATTGGACTAGCGGGGACCTATGAGCAGTTCTTC.

On this clone: At one of its ends the junction is not consistent with the germline gene, which may arise from a read error. The chain couples TRBV7-7 to TRBJ2-1, with TRBD2 identical over 10 bases. The CDR3 has 16 residues. Germline CDR1 reads SSHAT; CDR2 reads FNYEAQ (reference sequence). The CDR3: CASSPRTSGAYNEQFF. In DNA form, the CDR3 reads TGTGCTAGCAGCCCCAGGACTAGCGGTGCCTACAATGAGCAGTTCTTC.

The chain is built from TRBV7-9 and TRBJ1-4, with TRBD1 identical over 7 bases. The CDR3 has 16 residues. Germline V lookup: CDR1 SEHNR, CDR2 FQNEAQ (reference sequence). The junction had 11 bases not matched to a gene; V was cut back by 6 bases and J by 4 bases. This CDR3 is CASSPGQIGYNEKLFF. As DNA, the CDR3 is TGTGCCAGCAGTCCGGGACAGATAGGATATAATGAAAAACTGTTTTTT.

The chain couples TRBV2 to TRBJ2-7; tentatively, D is TRBD2 (5 bases). The CDR3 is made up of 14 amino acids. The V and J ends lost 7 bases and 0 bases respectively, with 13 bases between them. Per germline, CDR1 SNHLY and CDR2 FYNNEI. The CDR3 region has the DNA TGTGCCAGCACACCCACTAGGAGCTCCTACGAGCAGTACTTC. This translates into CASTPTRSSYEQYF. The full variable domain, its missing parts supplied by reference TRBV2 and TRBJ2-7, is EPEVTQTPSHQVTQMGQEVILRCVPISNHLYFYWYRQILGQKVEFLVSFYNNEISEKSEIFDDQFSVERPDGSNFTLKIRSTKLEDSAMYFCASTPTRSSYEQYFGPGTRLTVT.

Of note for this clone: Other DNA sequences in the same sample also yield this CDR3. CDR3 protein: CASSVEAGGTDTQYF. The DNA of the CDR3 is TGTGCCAGCAGCGTAGAAGCGGGAGGGACAGATACGCAGTATTTT. The rearrangement uses TRBV9 and TRBJ2-3; 10 nucleotides match TRBD2. This CDR3 region has 15 residues. V lost 0 bases and J lost 3; bases outside the gene matches: 1. The germline CDR1 and CDR2 sequences are SGDLS and YYNGEE.

The rearrangement links TRBV6-1 to TRBJ1-4, with D perhaps matching TRBD1 (5 bases). V lost 4 bases and J lost 4, with 13 bases in between. Germline CDR1 and CDR2: MNHNS and SASEGT. This CDR3 spans 15 amino acids. CDR3: CASSGSWDFNEKLFF. In nucleotides, the CDR3 is TGTGCCAGCAGTGGTTCGTGGGACTTTAATGAAAAACTGTTTTTT.

V usage is TRBV6-5 and J usage is TRBJ1-5; 7 positions agree with TRBD1. CDR1 and CDR2 from the germline V gene are MNHEY and SVGAGI. Losses at the gene ends were 4 bases for V and 3 bases for J; bases not matched to a gene: 3. The CDR3 runs to 14 residues. The DNA of the CDR3 is TGTGCCAGCAGTTCGGGACAGTCCAATCAGCCCCAGCATTTT. Its translation: CASSSGQSNQPQHF.

The chain is built from TRBV14 and TRBJ2-1, with TRBD2 identical over 11 bases. The germline V gene has CDR1 SGHDN and CDR2 FVKESK. The CDR3 is 18 residues long. The V segment lost 1 base and the J segment 1 base; nucleotides outside the gene matches: 6. CDR3 bases: TGTGCCAGCAGCCAAGCGACTAGCGGGGCTCCTTCCTACAATGAGCAGTTCTTC. This gives the protein CASSQATSGAPSYNEQFF. The entire variable domain, with the rest obtained from reference TRBV14 and TRBJ2-1, is as follows: EAGVTQFPSHSVIEKGQTVTLRCDPISGHDNLYWYRRVMGKEIKFLLHFVKESKQDESGMPNNRFLAERTGGTYSTLKVQPAELEDSGVYFCASSQATSGAPSYNEQFFGPGTRLTVL.

As to this clone: The same CDR3 can be traced to other DNA sequences in this sample. This sequence joins TRBV5-1 and TRBJ2-5; maybe TRBD2 (6 bases). With 0 bases removed from V and 0 bases from J, the gap between germline ends came to 9 bases. Germline CDR1 SGHRS, CDR2 YFSETQ. CDR3 length: 15 amino acids. CDR3 protein: CASSLALADQETQYF. In nucleotides, the CDR3 is TGCGCCAGCAGCTTGGCCTTAGCGGACCAAGAGACCCAGTACTTC.

This clone was seen just once. The V call is TRBV18, the J call TRBJ2-7; no clear D. V lost 5 bases and J 2 bases, leaving 19 bases between the germline ends. CDR3 size: 16 residues. Germline CDR1 KGHSH, CDR2 LQKENI. In nucleotides, the CDR3 is TGTGCCAGCTCAGGTAACCTGCAGGCACCAACCTACGAGCAGTACTTC. This sequence encodes CASSGNLQAPTYEQYF.

The CDR3 DNA sequence: TGCGCCAGCAGCTTGATCGGGGTAGGCACAGATACGCAGTATTTT. Its translation: CASSLIGVGTDTQYF. This chain uses TRBV5-1 with TRBJ2-3, with D possibly being TRBD2 (5 bases). The CDR3 has 15 amino acids. V gave up 1 base and J gave up 1 base, with 10 bases separating them. Germline V gene lookup returns CDR1 SGHRS and CDR2 YFSETQ.

The chain recombines TRBV7-3 with TRBJ1-6; possibly TRBD1 for D (6 bases). Germline V lookup: CDR1 SGHTA, CDR2 FQGTGA. The CDR3 spans 15 residues. Trimming removed 5 bases at V and 6 bases at J, with 14 bases between. CDR3 amino acids: CASSETGQFNSPLHF. In DNA form, the CDR3 reads TGTGCCAGCAGCGAAACGGGACAATTTAATTCACCCCTCCACTTT.

This clone was observed a single time. The gene calls are TRBV11-2 and TRBJ1-3; D is possibly TRBD1 (5 bases). Germline values: CDR1 SGHAT, CDR2 FQNNGV. V shed 5 bases and J shed 0 bases, with 17 bases lying between them. The length of the CDR3 is 17 residues. The DNA for the CDR3 is TGTGCCAGCAGCCGCACGGAAGGGACTTACTCTGGAAACACCATATATTTT. This translates into CASSRTEGTYSGNTIYF.

About this clone itself: Other nucleotide sequences from this sample produce the same CDR3. V usage is TRBV9 and J usage is TRBJ1-1; 8 positions agree with TRBD1. V shed 2 bases and J 5 bases; nucleotides not matched to a gene: 5. The CDR3 runs 14 residues. Germline V gene sequence: CDR1 SGDLS, CDR2 YYNGEE. CDR3 region: CASSVGTGGTEAFF. Here the CDR3 DNA reads TGTGCCAGCAGCGTCGGGACAGGAGGTACTGAAGCTTTCTTT.

This chain uses TRBV18 with TRBJ2-2; TRBD1 matches at 7 bases. The CDR3 spans 15 residues. The ends lost 4 bases at V and 6 bases at J; junction bases unmatched: 8. In germline, CDR1 is KGHSH, CDR2 LQKENI. The CDR3, as DNA: TGTGCCAGCTCACTGAGACAGGGCGATTCCGGGGAGCTGTTTTTT. Residues: CASSLRQGDSGELFF.

The chain uses TRBV5-1 and TRBJ1-2, with D perhaps TRBD1 (5 bases). The length of the CDR3 is 16 residues. CDR1 is SGHRS, CDR2 YFSETQ, per germline. Deletions cut 2 bases from V and 0 bases from J, with 14 bases between. The CDR3 region has the DNA TGCGCCAGCAGCTTTGCCCAGGGAGGGACTAACTATGGCTACACCTTC. This encodes CASSFAQGGTNYGYTF.

The V gene is TRBV9, the J gene TRBJ2-5; D possibly corresponds to TRBD1 (6 bases). The germline V gene encodes CDR1 SGDLS and CDR2 YYNGEE. Trimming stripped 4 bases from V and 0 bases from J, with 13 bases between. There are 15 residues in the CDR3. This CDR3 is CASSRSQGNQETQYF. CDR3 sequence (DNA): TGTGCCAGCAGCCGATCACAGGGTAACCAAGAGACCCAGTACTTC.

This clone was found a few times. The V call is TRBV18, the J call TRBJ2-2; the D gene is possibly TRBD1 (6 bases). V lost 4 bases to trimming and J lost 6 bases, with 15 bases between them. Germline CDR1 is KGHSH and CDR2 is LQKENI. The CDR3 is made up of 15 amino acids. DNA for the CDR3: TGTGCCAGCTCACTGCCGGGACATCGCTCCGGGGAGCTGTTTTTT. It encodes CASSLPGHRSGELFF.

A word on this clone: The identical CDR3 is also encoded by other nucleotide sequences in the sample. The chain uses TRBV2 and TRBJ2-5, with 12 bases lining up with TRBD2. The J segment lost 2 bases and the V segment lost 1 base, leaving 2 bases of the junction unmatched. The germline gives CDR1 SNHLY, CDR2 FYNNEI. The CDR3 sequence is 16 residues long. This CDR3 is CASSEGLAGGQETQYF. The CDR3 DNA follows: TGTGCCAGCAGTGAAGGGCTAGCGGGAGGGCAAGAGACCCAGTACTTC.

In its sample, this clone was seen once. The CDR3 region is CASSLGGAVGETQYF. The CDR3 DNA is TGTGCCAGCAGTTTAGGCGGGGCCGTGGGAGAGACCCAGTACTTC. The gene calls are TRBV28 and TRBJ2-5, with a weak D call TRBD2 (6 bases). This CDR3 is built from 15 residues. V was clipped by 2 bases and J by 4 bases, with 14 bases between them. Germline V gene lookup returns CDR1 MDHEN and CDR2 SYDVKM.

The chain uses TRBV6-5 and TRBJ2-7, with D uncertain. The CDR3 has 13 amino acids. Germline V CDR1 and CDR2: MNHEY, SVGAGI. Between the trimmed V and J ends, which lost 5 bases and 0 bases, there was a span of 8 bases. Here the CDR3 reads CASSTLNSYEQYF. The CDR3 nucleotides are TGTGCCAGCAGTACATTAAACTCCTACGAGCAGTACTTC.

As for this clone: Other DNA sequences within the sample encode an identical CDR3. The chain is built from TRBV9 and TRBJ2-5; 7 positions match TRBD2. The CDR3 totals 14 residues. V lost 0 bases, J lost 4 bases, and 3 bases stayed unmatched. Germline V lookup: CDR1 SGDLS, CDR2 YYNGEE. This chain's CDR3 is CASSVGGGRETQYF. CDR3 coding DNA: TGTGCCAGCAGCGTAGGGGGCGGGAGAGAGACCCAGTACTTC.

The chain joins TRBV6-6 to TRBJ2-7; D gene ambiguous. The CDR3 contains 14 residues. The V end was cut by 6 bases, the J end by 2 bases, with 14 bases between. Germline V gives CDR1 MNHNY, CDR2 SVGAGI (reference sequence). The CDR3 sequence is CASSPRLGPYEQYF. DNA of the CDR3: TGTGCCAGCAGCCCGCGGCTAGGCCCCTACGAGCAGTACTTC.